The TCR beta chain described here comes from a study of tumor and adjacent non-tumor tissue in lung cancer. Findings and limits, study-wide: Compared with tumor, normal lung showed significantly lower TCR diversity. Tumor TCR diversity, when higher, was linked to shorter survival.

At least ten counts were recorded for this clonotype. Its target is unknown. Three rounds of nested PCR, following a modified ARM-PCR protocol, produced the TCRbeta library. From the multiplex PCR reads, TCRdb called clonotypes with MiXCR, one entry per CDR3 protein. Here the sample spans some 80,000 distinct CDR3 sequences, roughly two thirds being singletons. The template was RNA from unsorted bulk tissue. Trimming took 2 bases from V and 2 from J, leaving 10 bases between them. The CDR3 contains 14 residues. Germline lookup yields CDR1 SGHRS and CDR2 YFSETQ. This sequence originates from a woman aged 40 to 49 with non-small cell lung cancer. The chain has TRBV5-1 and TRBJ2-5; D remains ambiguous. Material: lung tumor tissue. The CDR3 sequence is CASSFQAQQETQYF. Here the CDR3 DNA reads TGCGCCAGCAGCTTCCAGGCCCAACAAGAGACCCAGTACTTC.